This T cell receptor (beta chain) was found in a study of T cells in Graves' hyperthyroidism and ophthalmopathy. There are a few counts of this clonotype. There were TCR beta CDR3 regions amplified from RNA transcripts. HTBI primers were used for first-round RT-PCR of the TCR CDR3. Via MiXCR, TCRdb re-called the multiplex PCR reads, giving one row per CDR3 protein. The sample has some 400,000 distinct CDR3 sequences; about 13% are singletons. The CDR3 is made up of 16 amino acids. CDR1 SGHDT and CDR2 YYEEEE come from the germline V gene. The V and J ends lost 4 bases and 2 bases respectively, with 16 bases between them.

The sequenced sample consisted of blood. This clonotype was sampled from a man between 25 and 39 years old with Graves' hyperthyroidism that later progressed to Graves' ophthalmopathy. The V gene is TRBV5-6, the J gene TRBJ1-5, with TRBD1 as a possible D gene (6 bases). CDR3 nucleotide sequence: TGTGCCAGCAGCATTACAGGGAGGAGTGGCAATCAGCCCCAGCATTTT. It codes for CASSITGRSGNQPQHF.